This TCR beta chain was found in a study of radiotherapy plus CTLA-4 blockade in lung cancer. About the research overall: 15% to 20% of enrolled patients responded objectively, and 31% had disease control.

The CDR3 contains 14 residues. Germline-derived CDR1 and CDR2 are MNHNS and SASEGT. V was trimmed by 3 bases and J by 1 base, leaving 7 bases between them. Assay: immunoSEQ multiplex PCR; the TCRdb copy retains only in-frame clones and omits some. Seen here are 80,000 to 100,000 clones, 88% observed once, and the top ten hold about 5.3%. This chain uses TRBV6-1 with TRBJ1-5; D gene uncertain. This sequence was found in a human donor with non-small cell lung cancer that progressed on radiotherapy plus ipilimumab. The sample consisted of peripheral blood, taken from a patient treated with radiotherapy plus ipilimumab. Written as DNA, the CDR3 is TGTGCCAGCAGTGACCGACCGAGCAATCAGCCCCAGCATTTT. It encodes CASSDRPSNQPQHF.